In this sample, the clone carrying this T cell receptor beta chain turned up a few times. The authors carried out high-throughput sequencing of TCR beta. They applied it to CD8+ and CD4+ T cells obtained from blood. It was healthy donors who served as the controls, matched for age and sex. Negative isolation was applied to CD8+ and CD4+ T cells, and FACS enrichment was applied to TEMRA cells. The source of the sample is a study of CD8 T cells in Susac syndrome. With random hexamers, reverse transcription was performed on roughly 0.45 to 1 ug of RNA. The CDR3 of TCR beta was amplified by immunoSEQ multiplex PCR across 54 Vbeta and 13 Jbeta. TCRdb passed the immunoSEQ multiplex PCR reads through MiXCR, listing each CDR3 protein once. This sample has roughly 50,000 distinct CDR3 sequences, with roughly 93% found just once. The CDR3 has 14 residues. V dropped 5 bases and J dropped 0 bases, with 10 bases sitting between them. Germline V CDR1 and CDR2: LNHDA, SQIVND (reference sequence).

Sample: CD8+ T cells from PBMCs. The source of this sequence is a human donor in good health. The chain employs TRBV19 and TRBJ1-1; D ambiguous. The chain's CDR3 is CASSPRRMNTEAFF. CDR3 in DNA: TGTGCCAGTAGTCCACGGAGGATGAACACTGAAGCTTTCTTT.